Below are 23 T cell receptor beta chains sequenced from a single sample in a study of control samples from healthy donors and cancer patients. Clones were read by immunoSEQ multiplex PCR, and TCRdb kept only the in-frame ones, dropping some. The sample includes about 130,000 clones, roughly 87% of them seen just once. The sample consisted of blood. The receptors here all came from a man younger than 35 in good health.

The chain is built from TRBV9 and TRBJ2-7, with D hard to call. CDR1 and CDR2 (germline): SGDLS, YYNGEE. Trimming pared 3 bases from V and 2 bases from J, leaving 15 bases between. CDR3 length: 15 amino acids. CDR3: CASSAPGPLPYEQYF. The CDR3 DNA reads TGTGCCAGCAGCGCCCCCGGTCCCCTACCCTACGAGCAGTACTTC. The full variable domain, with the rest looked up from reference TRBV9 and TRBJ2-7, is DSGVTQTPKHLITATGQRVTLRCSPRSGDLSVYWYQQSLDQGLQFLIQYYNGEERAKGNILERFSAQQFPDLHSELNLSSLELGDSALYFCASSAPGPLPYEQYFGPGTRLTVT.

The CDR3 sequence is CASKASTKGEQFF. Written as DNA, the CDR3 is TGTGCCAGCAAGGCAAGTACGAAAGGAGAGCAGTTCTTC. V usage is TRBV2 and J usage is TRBJ2-1; the D is unclear. Between the trimmed V and J ends, which lost 7 bases and 10 bases, there was a span of 17 bases. There are 13 residues in the CDR3. From germline, CDR1 is SNHLY and CDR2 FYNNEI.

J is TRBJ2-7 and V is TRBV5-1; a possible D gene is TRBD2 (6 bases). Between the trimmed V and J ends, which lost 0 bases and 7 bases, there was a span of 17 bases. The CDR3 extends over 15 amino acids. Germline CDR1 is SGHRS and CDR2 is YFSETQ. CDR3 sequence: CASSLGSARRDEQYF. The CDR3 nucleotides read TGCGCCAGCAGCTTGGGCTCGGCTAGGAGGGATGAGCAGTACTTC.

This clone was detected once. The V and J genes are TRBV28 and TRBJ1-5; the match to TRBD1 covers 12 bases. The CDR3 is 16 amino acids. J was trimmed by 4 bases and V by 8 bases; bases with no gene match: 9. Looked up from germline, CDR1 is MDHEN and CDR2 is SYDVKM. The CDR3 protein is CASRSGTGGENQPQHF. The CDR3 DNA follows: TGTGCCAGCCGTTCCGGGACAGGGGGCGAGAATCAGCCCCAGCATTTT.

The chain has TRBV10-3 and TRBJ1-1; possibly TRBD1 for D (6 bases). Germline V gives CDR1 ENHRY, CDR2 SYGVKD. The CDR3 runs 14 residues. V was pared by 6 bases and J by 3 bases, with 14 bases between. In DNA form, the CDR3 reads TGTGCCATCAGGGCAGGGGATGCGTACACTGAAGCTTTCTTT. As protein: CAIRAGDAYTEAFF.

The rearrangement links TRBV7-3 to TRBJ2-3; no firm D call. Germline V CDR1 and CDR2: SGHTA, FQGTGA. The V end was cut by 4 bases, the J end by 4 bases, with 9 bases between. The CDR3 has 13 amino acids. CDR3 bases: TGTGCCAGCAGCTCTCCCGGTTCAGATACGCAGTATTTT. This sequence encodes CASSSPGSDTQYF. Filled out from reference TRBV7-3 and TRBJ2-3, the complete variable domain reads GAGVSQTPSNKVTEKGKYVELRCDPISGHTALYWYRQSLGQGPEFLIYFQGTGAADDSGLPNDRFFAVRPEGSVSTLKIQRTERGDSAVYLCASSSPGSDTQYFGPGTRLTVL.

This chain links TRBV28 with TRBJ2-1; D gene uncertain. Trimming shortened V by 5 bases and J by 1 base, and 12 bases separated the two germline ends. The V gene's germline CDR1 is MDHEN and CDR2 SYDVKM. The CDR3 sequence is 15 residues long. CDR3 in DNA: TGTGCCAGCAGTCCAGACCTCAAATCCTACAATGAGCAGTTCTTC. This translates into CASSPDLKSYNEQFF. Based on the CDR3 plus reference TRBV28 and TRBJ2-1, the full variable domain is DVKVTQSSRYLVKRTGEKVFLECVQDMDHENMFWYRQDPGLGLRLIYFSYDVKMKEKGDIPEGYSVSREKKERFSLILESASTNQTSMYLCASSPDLKSYNEQFFGPGTRLTVL.

This clone has only one observation. The V gene is TRBV5-6, the J gene TRBJ1-2; TRBD1 agrees at 7 bases. There are 15 residues in the CDR3. Per the germline V gene, CDR1 is SGHDT and CDR2 is YYEEEE. The ends lost 0 bases at V and 3 bases at J; junction bases unmatched: 5. The CDR3 loop reads CASSLGQGEDYGYTF. The CDR3 nucleotides are TGTGCCAGCAGCTTGGGACAGGGAGAAGACTATGGCTACACCTTC.

CDR3 sequence reads: CASGPGGQPQHF. For the CDR3, the DNA is TGTGCTAGTGGGCCGGGGGGTCAGCCCCAGCATTTT. The chain couples TRBV12-5 to TRBJ1-5; tentative D call: TRBD1 (5 bases). The CDR3 extends over 12 amino acids. Germline assignment: CDR1 LGHNT and CDR2 FRNRAP. Trimming shortened V by 6 bases and J by 6 bases, and 9 bases separated the two germline ends.

The chain combines TRBV4-2 with TRBJ1-1, with D uncertain. CDR1 is LGHNA, CDR2 YNFKEQ, per germline. Deletions cut 2 bases from V and 2 bases from J, with 9 bases between. The CDR3 is 14 residues long. The chain's CDR3 is CASSQSKPNTEAFF. CDR3 nucleotides: TGTGCCAGCAGCCAATCCAAGCCTAACACTGAAGCTTTCTTT.

V usage is TRBV5-4 and J usage is TRBJ2-5, with TRBD2 identical over 7 bases. The CDR3 is 17 amino acids. The trim removed 7 bases at V and 4 bases at J, leaving 19 bases unmatched. Looked up from germline, CDR1 is SGHNT and CDR2 is YYREEE (reference sequence). CDR3 residues: CASERGSSGPTPETQYF. The CDR3, as DNA: TGTGCCAGCGAGAGAGGGTCTAGCGGCCCTACCCCAGAGACCCAGTACTTC. The entire variable domain, with the rest obtained from reference TRBV5-4 and TRBJ2-5, is as follows: ETGVTQSPTHLIKTRGQQVTLRCSSQSGHNTVSWYQQALGQGPQFIFQYYREEENGRGNFPPRFSGLQFPNYSSELNVNALELDDSALYLCASERGSSGPTPETQYFGPGTRLLVL.

The chain links TRBV15 to TRBJ2-7; 9 nucleotides agree with TRBD2. Unmatched junction bases numbered 9, after V lost 4 bases and J lost 2 bases. The CDR3 loop spans 16 amino acids. CDR1 LNHNV and CDR2 YYDKDF come from the germline V gene (reference sequence). The CDR3 loop is CATSTPKAGGAYEQYF. In nucleotides, the CDR3 is TGTGCCACCAGCACCCCTAAAGCGGGAGGAGCCTACGAGCAGTACTTC.

CDR3 bases: TGTGCCTGGAGTGTATCCCCGGGCCCCGAGTTCGGCTACGAGCAGTACTTC. This gives the protein CAWSVSPGPEFGYEQYF. V usage is TRBV30 and J usage is TRBJ2-7; no clear D gene. The CDR3 length is 17 residues. The germline CDR1 and CDR2 sequences are GTSNPN and SVGIG (reference sequence). V was trimmed by 0 bases and J by 3 bases, leaving 21 bases between them.

The gene calls are TRBV25-1 and TRBJ1-4; D unclear. This CDR3 region has 12 residues. Deletions cut 6 bases from V and 5 bases from J, with 7 bases between. Per germline, CDR1 MGHDK and CDR2 SYGVNS. The DNA for the CDR3 is TGTGCCAGCAGCCGTAAGAATGAAAAACTGTTTTTT. It yields the protein CASSRKNEKLFF.

Concerning this clone itself: Germline and junction disagree at one end, which may indicate a read error. This sequence joins TRBV11-2 and TRBJ2-1; 7 bases are shared with TRBD1. Germline CDR1 SGHAT, CDR2 FQNNGV. The CDR3 length is 14 residues. Written as DNA, the CDR3 is TGTGCCAGCAGCTTAGGGACAGGCTACGATGAGCAGTTCTTC. It specifies CASSLGTGYDEQFF.

This sequence joins TRBV6-1 and TRBJ2-5; D is perhaps TRBD2 (5 bases). V lost 2 bases and J 1 base, leaving 17 bases between the germline ends. The CDR3 covers 17 residues. CDR1 MNHNS and CDR2 SASEGT come from the germline V gene. DNA of the CDR3: TGTGCCAGCAGTGAATACGGGAAGGGAACCTCCCAAGAGACCCAGTACTTC. It encodes CASSEYGKGTSQETQYF.

The rearrangement uses TRBV5-4 and TRBJ2-6; TRBD1 matches 8 bases. CDR3 length: 17 residues. Germline V lookup: CDR1 SGHNT, CDR2 YYREEE (reference sequence). Germline trimming cut 5 bases from V and 0 bases from J; bases unmatched to any gene: 7. CDR3 sequence (DNA): TGTGCCAGCAGTCCCGGACAGGGTGGCTCTGGGGCCAACGTCCTGACTTTC. This translates into CASSPGQGGSGANVLTF.

The rearrangement uses TRBV10-3 and TRBJ2-2; D perhaps matches TRBD2 (6 bases). Germline lookup yields CDR1 ENHRY and CDR2 SYGVKD. There are 15 residues in the CDR3. Deletions cut 5 bases from V and 7 bases from J, with 17 bases between. CDR3 in amino acids: CAISREPRGHGELFF. CDR3 coding DNA: TGTGCCATCAGTCGGGAGCCTAGGGGTCACGGGGAGCTGTTTTTT.

The chain employs TRBV6-1 and TRBJ2-3; the D gene is possibly TRBD1 (5 bases). The CDR3 totals 16 residues. Germline CDR1 is MNHNS and CDR2 is SASEGT. Trimming removed 3 bases from V and 2 bases from J, with 15 bases in between. The CDR3 sequence: CASSESVRVFTDTQYF. CDR3 DNA sequence: TGTGCCAGCAGTGAGTCCGTCAGGGTATTCACAGATACGCAGTATTTT.

The V call is TRBV28, the J call TRBJ2-7, with a weak D call TRBD1 (5 bases). This CDR3 has 14 residues. The V and J ends lost 1 base and 4 bases respectively, with 11 bases between them. CDR1 is MDHEN, CDR2 SYDVKM, per germline. The DNA for the CDR3 is TGTGCCAGCAGTTTATTCCAGGGAAGATACGAGCAGTACTTC. It codes for CASSLFQGRYEQYF.

The rearrangement links TRBV6-1 to TRBJ1-1; D unresolved. The V and J ends lost 1 base and 3 bases respectively, with 9 bases between them. The CDR3 has 14 amino acids. Per the germline V gene, CDR1 is MNHNS and CDR2 is SASEGT. The CDR3 coding sequence is TGTGCCAGCAGTGAAGATCCGACTTACACTGAAGCTTTCTTT. Its translation is CASSEDPTYTEAFF.

The chain employs TRBV27 and TRBJ2-5; 7 bases are a match to TRBD1. The germline CDR1 and CDR2 sequences are MNHEY and SMNVEV (reference sequence). Losses at the gene ends were 7 bases for V and 5 bases for J; bases not matched to a gene: 10. The CDR3 is made up of 14 amino acids. In nucleotides, the CDR3 is TGTGCCAGCAAAAAACAGGGGATCGGGGAGACCCAGTACTTC. Its protein is CASKKQGIGETQYF.

The sample holds one count of this clone. The rearrangement links TRBV7-2 to TRBJ2-1; 9 bases line up with TRBD2. V was pared by 3 bases and J by 3 bases, with 3 bases of the junction left unmatched. Germline V lookup: CDR1 SGHTA, CDR2 FQGNSA. This CDR3 has 15 residues. The CDR3, as DNA: TGTGCCAGCAGCTTGGCTAGCGGGAACTACAATGAGCAGTTCTTC. Encoded protein: CASSLASGNYNEQFF.